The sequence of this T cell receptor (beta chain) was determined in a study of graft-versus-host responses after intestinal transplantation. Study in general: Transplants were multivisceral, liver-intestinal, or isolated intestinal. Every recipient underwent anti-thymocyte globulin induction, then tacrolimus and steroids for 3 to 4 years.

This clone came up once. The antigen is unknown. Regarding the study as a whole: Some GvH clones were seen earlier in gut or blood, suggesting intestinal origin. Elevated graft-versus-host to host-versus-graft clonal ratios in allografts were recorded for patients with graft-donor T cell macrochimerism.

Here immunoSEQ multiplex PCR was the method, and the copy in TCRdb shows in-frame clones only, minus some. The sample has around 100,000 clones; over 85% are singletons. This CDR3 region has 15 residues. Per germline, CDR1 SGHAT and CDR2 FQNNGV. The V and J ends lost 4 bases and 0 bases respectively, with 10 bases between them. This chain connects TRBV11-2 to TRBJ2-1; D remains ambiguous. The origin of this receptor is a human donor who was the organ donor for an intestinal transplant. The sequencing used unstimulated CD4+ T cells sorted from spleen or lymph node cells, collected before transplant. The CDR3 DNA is TGTGCCAGCAGCTCGACGCTGAGCTCCTACAATGAGCAGTTCTTC. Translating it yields CASSSTLSSYNEQFF.